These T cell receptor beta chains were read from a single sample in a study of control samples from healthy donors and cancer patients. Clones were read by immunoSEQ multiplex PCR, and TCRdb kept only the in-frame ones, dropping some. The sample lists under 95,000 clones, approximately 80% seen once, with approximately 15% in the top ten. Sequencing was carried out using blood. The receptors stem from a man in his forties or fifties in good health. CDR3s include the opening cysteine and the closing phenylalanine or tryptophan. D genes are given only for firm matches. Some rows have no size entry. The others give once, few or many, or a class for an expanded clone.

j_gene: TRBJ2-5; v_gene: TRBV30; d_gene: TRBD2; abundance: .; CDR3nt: TGTGCCTGGAGCCTTGGTAGCGGGATCGGTTTCGTAGAGACCCAGTACTTC; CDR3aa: CAWSLGSGIGFVETQYF
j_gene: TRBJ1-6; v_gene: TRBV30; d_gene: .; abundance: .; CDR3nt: TGTGCCTGGAGTTATACAGGGAGCTCCTATAATTCACCCCTCCACTTT; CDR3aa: CAWSYTGSSYNSPLHF
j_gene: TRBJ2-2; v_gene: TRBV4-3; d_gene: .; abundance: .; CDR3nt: TGCGCCAGCAGCCTGTCGAGGCGAGGCGGGGAGCTGTTTTTT; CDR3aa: CASSLSRRGGELFF
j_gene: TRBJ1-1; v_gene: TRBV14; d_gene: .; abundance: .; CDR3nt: TGTGCCAGCAGCCAAACCGGAGGGCTGCTCCAGGCTTTCTTT; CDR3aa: CASSQTGGLLQAFF
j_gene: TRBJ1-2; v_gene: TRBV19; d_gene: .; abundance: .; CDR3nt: TGTGCCAGTAGTAAGCAGGGCGACTATGGCTACACCTTC; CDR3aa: CASSKQGDYGYTF
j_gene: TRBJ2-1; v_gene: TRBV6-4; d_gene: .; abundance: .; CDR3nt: TGTGCCAGCAGACGGGACCCCGGCCGGTATGAGCAGTTCTTC; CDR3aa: CASRRDPGRYEQFF
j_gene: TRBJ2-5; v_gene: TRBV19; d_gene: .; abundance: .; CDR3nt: TGTGCCAGTAGTAGTAAGGGTGGAAAGACCCAGTACTTC; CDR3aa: CASSSKGGKTQYF
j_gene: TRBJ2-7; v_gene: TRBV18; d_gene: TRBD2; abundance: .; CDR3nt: TGTGCCAGCTCAGATCAGGGACAGGCCGGACTAGCGGGACGTCGCTACGAGCAGTACTTC; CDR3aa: CASSDQGQAGLAGRRYEQYF
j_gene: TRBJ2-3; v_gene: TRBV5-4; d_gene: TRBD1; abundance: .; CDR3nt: TGTGCCAGCAGCACGTCACCCGGGACAGGGGAGGAGTCAGATACGCAGTATTTT; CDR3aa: CASSTSPGTGEESDTQYF
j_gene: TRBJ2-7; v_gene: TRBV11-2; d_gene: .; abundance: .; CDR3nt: TGTGCCAGCAGCTTAGAGGGTAGGGTGTCCTACGAGCAGTACTTC; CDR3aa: CASSLEGRVSYEQYF
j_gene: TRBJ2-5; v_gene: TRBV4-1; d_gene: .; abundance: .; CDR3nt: TGCGCCAGCAGCCAAGAACCGACAGCCCAAGAGACCCAGTACTTC; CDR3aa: CASSQEPTAQETQYF
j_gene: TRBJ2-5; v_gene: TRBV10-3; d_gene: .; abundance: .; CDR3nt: TGTGCCATCAGGGGGGAATCGGAGACCCAGTACTTC; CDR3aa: CAIRGESETQYF
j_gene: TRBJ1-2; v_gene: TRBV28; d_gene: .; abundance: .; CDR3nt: TGTGCCAGCAGTTCACAGGAGGCTGCTGGCTACACCTTC; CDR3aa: CASSSQEAAGYTF
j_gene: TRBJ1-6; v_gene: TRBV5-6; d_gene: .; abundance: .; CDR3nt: TGTGCCAGCAGCTTGGGACACTTCAATTCACCCCTCCACTTT; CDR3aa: CASSLGHFNSPLHF
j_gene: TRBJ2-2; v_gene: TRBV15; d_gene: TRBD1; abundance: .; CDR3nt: TGTGCCACCAGGTCGGACAGGGGTTACACCGGGGAGCTGTTTTTT; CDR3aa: CATRSDRGYTGELFF
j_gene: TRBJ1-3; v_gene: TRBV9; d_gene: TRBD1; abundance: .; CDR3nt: TGTGCCAGCAGCAGTGCAGGGGGCTCTGGAAACACCATATATTTT; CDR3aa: CASSSAGGSGNTIYF
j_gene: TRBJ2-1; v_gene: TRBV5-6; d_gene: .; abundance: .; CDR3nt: TGTGCCAGCAGCCACGGGAGCCCGCAGGAGCAGTTCTTC; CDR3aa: CASSHGSPQEQFF
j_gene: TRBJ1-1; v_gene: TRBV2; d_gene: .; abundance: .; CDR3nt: TGTGCCAGCAGTGAAGAGACAGTCCAGGGCGCTGAAGCTTTCTTT; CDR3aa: CASSEETVQGAEAFF
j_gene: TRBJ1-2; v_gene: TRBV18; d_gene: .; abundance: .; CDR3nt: TGTGCCAGCTCACCCACCAGGGGTGGCTACACCTTC; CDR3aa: CASSPTRGGYTF
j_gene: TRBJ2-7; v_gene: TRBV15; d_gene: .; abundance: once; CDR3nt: TGTGCCACCAGCAGAGATAGCGGAAGCTCCTACGAGCAGTACTTC; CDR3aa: CATSRDSGSSYEQYF
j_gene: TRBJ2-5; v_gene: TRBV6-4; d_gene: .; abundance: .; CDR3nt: TGTGCCAGCAGTGACTCGAGTCGGCAGGGTCAAGAGACCCAGTACTTC; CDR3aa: CASSDSSRQGQETQYF
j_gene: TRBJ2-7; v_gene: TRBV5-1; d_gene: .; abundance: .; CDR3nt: TGCGCCAGCAGCTTCTCTATGACAAGTTCCTACGAGCAGTACTTC; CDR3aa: CASSFSMTSSYEQYF
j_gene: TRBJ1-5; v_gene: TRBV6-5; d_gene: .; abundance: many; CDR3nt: TGTGCCAGCAGTTACGGGGGGAATCAGCCCCAGCATTTT; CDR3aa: CASSYGGNQPQHF
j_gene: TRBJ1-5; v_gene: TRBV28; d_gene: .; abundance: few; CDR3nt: TGTGCCAGCACCATACCGACCGGGGCGGGGCAGCCCCAGCATTTT; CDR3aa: CASTIPTGAGQPQHF
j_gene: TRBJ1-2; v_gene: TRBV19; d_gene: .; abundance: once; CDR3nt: TGTGCCAGTAGTATCTCGACAAGTTCCTATGGCTACACCTTC; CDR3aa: CASSISTSSYGYTF
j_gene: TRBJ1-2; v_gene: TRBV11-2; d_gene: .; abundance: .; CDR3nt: TGTGCCAGCAGCTTAGTGGGGTGGGACGGCTACACCTTC; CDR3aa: CASSLVGWDGYTF
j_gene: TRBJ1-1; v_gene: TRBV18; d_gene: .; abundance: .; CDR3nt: TGTGCCAGCTCACCGAACCGACTGAACACTGAAGCTTTCTTT; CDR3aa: CASSPNRLNTEAFF
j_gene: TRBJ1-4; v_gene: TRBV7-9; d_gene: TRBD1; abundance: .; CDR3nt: TGTGCCAGCAGCTTAGATGGGACAGTTAATGAAAAACTGTTTTTT; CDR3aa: CASSLDGTVNEKLFF
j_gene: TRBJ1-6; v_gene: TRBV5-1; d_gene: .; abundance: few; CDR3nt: TGCGCCAGCAGCTTGGGGCATAATAATTCACCCCTCCACTTT; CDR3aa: CASSLGHNNSPLHF
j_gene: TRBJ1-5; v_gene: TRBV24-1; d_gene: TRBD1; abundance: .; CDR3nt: TGTGCCGCCCAACAGGGGGCAGGGAATCAGCCCCAGCATTTT; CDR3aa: CAAQQGAGNQPQHF
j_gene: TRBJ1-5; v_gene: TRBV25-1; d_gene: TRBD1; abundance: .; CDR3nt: TGTGCCAGCAGTGATCAATTTTACATGGACAGGGTGGATCAGCCCCAGCATTTT; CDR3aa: CASSDQFYMDRVDQPQHF
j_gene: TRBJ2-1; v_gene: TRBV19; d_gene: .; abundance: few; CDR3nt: TGTGCCAGTAGTATAGTACGCGGGAAAAATGAGCAGTTCTTC; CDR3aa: CASSIVRGKNEQFF
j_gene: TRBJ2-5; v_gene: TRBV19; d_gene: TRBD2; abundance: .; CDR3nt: TGTGCCAGTAGTCCCACGAGCCCCTATAGCGGGAGGGAACCGCCAGAGACCCAGTACTTC; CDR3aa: CASSPTSPYSGREPPETQYF
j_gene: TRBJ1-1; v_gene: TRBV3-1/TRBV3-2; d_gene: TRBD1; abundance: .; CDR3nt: TGTGCCAGCAGCCAGGGACAGGCCTTTAGGAACACTGAAGCTTTCTTT; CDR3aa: CASSQGQAFRNTEAFF
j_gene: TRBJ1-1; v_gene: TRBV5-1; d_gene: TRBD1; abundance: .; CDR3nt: TGCGCCAGCAGCTTTCAACAGGGGGCGAGGGCTTTCTTT; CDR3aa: CASSFQQGARAFF
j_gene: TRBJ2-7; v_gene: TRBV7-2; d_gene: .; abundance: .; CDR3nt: TGTGCCAGCACGGACTTAAGAAGCTCCTACGAGCAGTACTTC; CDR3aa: CASTDLRSSYEQYF
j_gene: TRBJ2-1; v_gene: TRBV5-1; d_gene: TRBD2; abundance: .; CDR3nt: TGCGCCAGCAGCTTGGAGGGTAGCGGGACTTACAATGAGCAGTTCTTC; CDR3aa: CASSLEGSGTYNEQFF
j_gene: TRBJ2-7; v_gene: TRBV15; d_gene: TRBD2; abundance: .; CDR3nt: TGTGCCACCAGCAGACTGGAAGGGACTAGCGGTGCCTACGAGCAGTACTTC; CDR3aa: CATSRLEGTSGAYEQYF
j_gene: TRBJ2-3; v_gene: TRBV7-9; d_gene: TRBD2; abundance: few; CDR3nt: TGTGCCAGCAGCTTAGGGGCCCTAGCGGACGGGGATACGCAGTATTTT; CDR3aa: CASSLGALADGDTQYF
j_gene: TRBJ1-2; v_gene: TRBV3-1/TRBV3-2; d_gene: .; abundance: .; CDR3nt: TGTGCCAGCAGCCAAGAACAGCTCTATGGCTACACCTTC; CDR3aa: CASSQEQLYGYTF
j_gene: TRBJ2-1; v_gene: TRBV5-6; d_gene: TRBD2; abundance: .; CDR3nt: TGTGCCAGCAGCTTGGCCTATAGCGGGAACGACAATGAGCAGTTCTTC; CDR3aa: CASSLAYSGNDNEQFF
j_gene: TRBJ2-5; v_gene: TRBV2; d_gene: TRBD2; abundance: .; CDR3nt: TGTGCCAGCAGGCAACTAGCGGGAGGGGAGACCCAGTACTTC; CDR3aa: CASRQLAGGETQYF
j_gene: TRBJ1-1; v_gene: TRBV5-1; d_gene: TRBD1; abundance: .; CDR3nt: TGCGCCAGCAGCTCCCAGGGGGGGGCCGGAGCTGAAGCTTTCTTT; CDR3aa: CASSSQGGAGAEAFF